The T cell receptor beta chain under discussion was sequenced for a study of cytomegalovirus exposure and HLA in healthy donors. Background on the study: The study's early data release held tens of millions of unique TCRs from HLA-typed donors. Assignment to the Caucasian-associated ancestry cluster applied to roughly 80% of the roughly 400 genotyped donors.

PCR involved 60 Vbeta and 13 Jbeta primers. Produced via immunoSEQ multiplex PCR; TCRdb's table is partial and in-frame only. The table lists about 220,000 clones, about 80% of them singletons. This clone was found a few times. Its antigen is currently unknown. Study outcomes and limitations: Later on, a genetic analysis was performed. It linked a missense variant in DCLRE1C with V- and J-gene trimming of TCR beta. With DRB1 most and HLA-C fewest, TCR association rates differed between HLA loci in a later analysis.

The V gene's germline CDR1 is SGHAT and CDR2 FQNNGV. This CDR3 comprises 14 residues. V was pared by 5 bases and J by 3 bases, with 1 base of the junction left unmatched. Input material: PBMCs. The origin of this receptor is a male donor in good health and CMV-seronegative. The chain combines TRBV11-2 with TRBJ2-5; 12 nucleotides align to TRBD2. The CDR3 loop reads CASSRLAGEETQYF. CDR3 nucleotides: TGTGCCAGCAGCCGACTAGCGGGAGAAGAGACCCAGTACTTC.